Listed below are T cell receptor beta chains from one sample, sequenced in a study of Graves' ophthalmopathy and Graves' hyperthyroidism. TCRdb reanalysed the multiplex PCR reads using MiXCR and keeps one entry per CDR3 protein. Of 220,000 or so distinct CDR3 sequences in the sample, roughly 21% were seen once. Sequenced material: peripheral blood. The receptor source for this set is a woman aged 45-65 years with Graves' ophthalmopathy. CDR3s leave out the opening cysteine and the closing phenylalanine or tryptophan.

V gene	J gene	CDR3 protein
TRBV2	TRBJ2-1	ASSDPGQGTYNEQF
TRBV5-1	TRBJ2-1	ASEVGASTLGHNEQF
TRBV5-1	TRBJ2-2	ASSRGGRVDTGELF
TRBV6-2/TRBV6-3	TRBJ1-2	ASLHSTYGYT
TRBV7-2	TRBJ2-2	ASSLVTGTGELF
TRBV11-2	TRBJ2-4	ASSQDRVGNIQY
TRBV7-9	TRBJ1-2	ASSRGTDILYGYT
TRBV11-2	TRBJ2-6	ASSQGLAGGISGANVLT
TRBV12-3/TRBV12-4	TRBJ2-7	ASSWDRVYEQY
TRBV2	TRBJ2-5	ASRPGSKTQY
TRBV2	TRBJ1-3	ASSQGSSGNTIY
TRBV5-6	TRBJ2-2	ASSFGLGANTGELF
TRBV4-2	TRBJ1-2	ASSQGWQGGFNYGYT
TRBV27	TRBJ2-7	ASSLPGNYEQY
TRBV2	TRBJ2-1	ASSVFREEGYNEQF